These T cell receptor beta chains were read from a single sample in a study of T-cell reconstitution after alpha-beta-depleted transplantation in children. From the PCR reads, TCRdb called clonotypes with MiXCR, one entry per CDR3 protein. The sample consists of 530,000 or so distinct CDR3 sequences, roughly 27% of them appearing once. The sequenced sample was PBMCs, obtained before TCRalphabeta/CD19-depleted stem cell transplant. The source is a boy in the first two years of life with Wiskott-Aldrich syndrome, due to receive a stem cell transplant. Each CDR3 is given with its conserved first and last residue.

J gene,V gene,CDR3 protein
TRBJ2-7,TRBV18,CASSPRLGTSGRVYEQYF
TRBJ2-5,TRBV10-3,CAISEPRDQETQYF
TRBJ2-1,TRBV5-1,CASSFILAGRYHEQFF
TRBJ2-1,TRBV6-2/TRBV6-3,CASSYVLAGPPYNEQFF
TRBJ2-1,TRBV19,CASSILAQGGNEQFF
TRBJ2-3,TRBV24-1,CATSDFGDTQYF
TRBJ1-5,TRBV20-1,CSAWTPDSNQPQHF
TRBJ2-3,TRBV27,CASNPFGGVSTDTQYF
TRBJ2-7,TRBV12-3/TRBV12-4,CASSLGLAGGSLQQYF
TRBJ1-6,TRBV11-1,CASSSTTQGYGSPLHF
TRBJ2-4,TRBV7-2,CASSLASGISNIQYF
TRBJ2-7,TRBV28,CASSLFRVEAGSPTYEQYF
TRBJ2-1,TRBV4-1,CASSPEGLVYNEQFF
TRBJ2-1,TRBV2,CASSEGSGRVEQFF
TRBJ2-2,TRBV5-1,CASSSRQDGTGELFF
TRBJ1-3,TRBV7-2,CASSLVGTAGNTIYF
TRBJ1-1,TRBV10-3,CAIRGSLATQDGGEAFF
TRBJ2-2,TRBV5-1,CASSSGGAGSGGLFF
TRBJ1-1,TRBV12-3/TRBV12-4,CASSFTVGTEAFF
TRBJ1-2,TRBV9,CASSVRGGSLHYGYTF
TRBJ2-1,TRBV28,CASIKLGYNEQFF
TRBJ2-1,TRBV5-5,CASSLRGSGTGVNEQFF
TRBJ1-4,TRBV5-1,CASSLGGNTNEKLFF
TRBJ2-3,TRBV24-1,CATSDYSSPSTDTQYF
TRBJ2-6,TRBV5-1,CASSLYPGGVAGANVLTF
TRBJ1-5,TRBV7-2,CASSLAPFSNQPQHF
TRBJ2-7,TRBV14,CASSLSLTSYEQYF
TRBJ2-3,TRBV29-1,CSVLTDGLAGGAPPYF
TRBJ2-1,TRBV4-2,CASSQLQLSRGGFYNEQFF
TRBJ2-2,TRBV12-3/TRBV12-4,CASSLANGELFF
TRBJ2-1,TRBV20-1,CSAREGQNEQFF
TRBJ2-3,TRBV15,CATSRVPTGVRTDTQYF
TRBJ2-7,TRBV11-2,CASSLGGSRIYEQYF
TRBJ2-2,TRBV7-3,CASSSQTSVKTGELFF
TRBJ2-3,TRBV2,CASKRGLTDTQYF
TRBJ2-7,TRBV28,CASIRASGSYEQYF
TRBJ2-1,TRBV27,CASSSTSGEQFF
TRBJ2-5,TRBV15,CATSRDRAGTQYF
TRBJ1-2,TRBV5-1,CASSSSDSSLGYGYTF
TRBJ2-1,TRBV27,CASRHRDSLNEQFF
TRBJ2-2,TRBV20-1,CSAREGLSGTGELFF
TRBJ2-3,TRBV5-1,CASSTGPGGDTQYF
TRBJ2-1,TRBV5-1,CASRSEGLAGGRSYNEQFF
TRBJ2-7,TRBV20-1,CSASLAGDSYEQYF
TRBJ2-7,TRBV2,CASSEWTGAYEQYF
TRBJ2-5,TRBV5-6,CASSLLDRPLETQYF
TRBJ2-3,TRBV4-2,CASSQGLRGPGTDTQYF
TRBJ2-6,TRBV28,CASSPLEAGRDSGANVLTF